This T cell receptor (beta chain) was found in a study of metastatic and nonmetastatic thyroid tumors. As for the study in general: Peripheral blood and tumor or nodule samples from malignant and benign thyroid patients were compared.

Germline V gives CDR1 MDHEN, CDR2 SYDVKM. The CDR3 has 14 amino acids. With regard to this clone: The antigen is not known. A single base separates this from a much larger clone, so it may be a read error.

Authors' analysis steps: Construction of a distant-metastasis classifier for papillary thyroid cancer relied on CDR3 differences across clinicopathological groups. TCRdb re-clonotyped the PCR reads via MiXCR. None of the V and J calls come from the authors' own analysis; TCRdb made them. Among 25,000 to 35,000 clones, over 15% were seen once, and the ten largest hold about 4.4%. General study findings and limits: According to reports, the diversity of TCR beta was significantly higher in malignant thyroid tumors than in benign nodules, and this held in both blood and tumor samples.

No treatment of any kind had been given to any patient before thyroid surgery. The sequenced material came from blood. The sequence derives from a female donor with papillary thyroid cancer or a benign thyroid nodule (not recorded which). Some clones in this sample may be carry-over from other donors' samples. The chain has TRBV28 and TRBJ2-7; 7 nucleotides match TRBD2. The CDR3 sequence: CASRDGGINYEHYF. DNA of the CDR3: TGTGCCAGCAGGGACGGGGGGATTAACTATGAGCATTACTTC. The full variable domain, in which reference TRBV28 and TRBJ2-7 provide the parts outside the CDR3, is DVKVTQSSRYLVKRTGEKVFLECVQDMDHENMFWYRQDPGLGLRLIYFSYDVKMKEKGDIPEGYSVSREKKERFSLILESASTNQTSMYLCASRDGGINYEHYFGPGTRLTVT.